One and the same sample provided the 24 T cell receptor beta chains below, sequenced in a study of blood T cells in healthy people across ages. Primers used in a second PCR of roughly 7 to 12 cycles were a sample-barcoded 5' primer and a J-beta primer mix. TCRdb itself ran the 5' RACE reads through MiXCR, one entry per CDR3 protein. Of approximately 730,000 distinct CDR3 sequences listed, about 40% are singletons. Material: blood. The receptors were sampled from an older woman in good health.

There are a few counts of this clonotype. The CDR3 DNA sequence: TGCGCCAGCAGCTACGCGGGGTCCACGGGGGGTGAGCAGTTCTTC. This translates into CASSYAGSTGGEQFF. The V and J genes are TRBV5-1 and TRBJ2-1, with 7 positions matching TRBD2. This CDR3 region has 15 residues. Germline V gene sequence: CDR1 SGHRS, CDR2 YFSETQ. The junction had 12 bases not matched to a gene; V was cut back by 3 bases and J by 9 bases.

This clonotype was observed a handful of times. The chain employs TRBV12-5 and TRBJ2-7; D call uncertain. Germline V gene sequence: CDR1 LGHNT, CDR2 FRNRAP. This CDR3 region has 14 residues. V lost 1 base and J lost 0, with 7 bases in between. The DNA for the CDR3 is TGTGCTAGTGGTTTGGGGGCCAACTCCTACGAGCAGTACTTC. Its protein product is CASGLGANSYEQYF.

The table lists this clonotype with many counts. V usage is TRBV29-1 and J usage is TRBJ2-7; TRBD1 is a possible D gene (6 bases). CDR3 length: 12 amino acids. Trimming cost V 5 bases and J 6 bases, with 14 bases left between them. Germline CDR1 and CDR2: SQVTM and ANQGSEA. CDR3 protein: CSVLGHTAEQYF. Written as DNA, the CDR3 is TGCAGCGTTTTGGGACATACCGCCGAGCAGTACTTC.

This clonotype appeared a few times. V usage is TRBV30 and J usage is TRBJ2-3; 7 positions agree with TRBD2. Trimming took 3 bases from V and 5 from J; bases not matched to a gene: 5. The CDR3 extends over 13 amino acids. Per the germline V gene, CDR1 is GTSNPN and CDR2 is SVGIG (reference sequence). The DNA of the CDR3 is TGTGCCTGGAGCTGGACTAGTCAAGATACGCAGTATTTT. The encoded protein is CAWSWTSQDTQYF.

DNA of the CDR3: TGCAGTGCCACTAGCGACGGTGAGCAGTTCTTC. Its translation is CSATSDGEQFF. The chain combines TRBV20-1 with TRBJ2-1; 7 positions match TRBD2. Germline CDR1 is DFQATT and CDR2 is SNEGSKA (reference sequence). The CDR3 has 11 residues. The ends lost 6 bases at V and 9 bases at J; junction bases unmatched: 5.

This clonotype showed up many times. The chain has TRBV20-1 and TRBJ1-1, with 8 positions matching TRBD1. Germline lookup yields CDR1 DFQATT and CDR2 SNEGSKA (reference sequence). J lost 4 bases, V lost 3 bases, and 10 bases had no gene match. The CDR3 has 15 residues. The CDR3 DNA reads TGCAGTGCTAGTGGGGGCAGGGGGCGCGCCACTGAAGCTTTCTTT. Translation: CSASGGRGRATEAFF.

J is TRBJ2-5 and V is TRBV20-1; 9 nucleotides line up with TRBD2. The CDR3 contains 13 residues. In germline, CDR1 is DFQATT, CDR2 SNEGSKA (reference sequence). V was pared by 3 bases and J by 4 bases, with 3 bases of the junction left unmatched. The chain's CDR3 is CSARAGGGETQYF. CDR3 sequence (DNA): TGCAGTGCTAGGGCGGGAGGGGGAGAGACCCAGTACTTC.

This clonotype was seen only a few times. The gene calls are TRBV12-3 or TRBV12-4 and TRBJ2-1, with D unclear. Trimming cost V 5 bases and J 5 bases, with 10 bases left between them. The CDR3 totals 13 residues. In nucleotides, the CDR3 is TGTGCCAGCAGTGGTACAGTGGACAATGAGCAGTTCTTC. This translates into CASSGTVDNEQFF.

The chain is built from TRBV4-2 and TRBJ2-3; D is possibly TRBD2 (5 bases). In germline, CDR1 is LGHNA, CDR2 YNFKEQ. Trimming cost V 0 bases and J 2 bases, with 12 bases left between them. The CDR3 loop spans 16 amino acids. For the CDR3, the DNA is TGTGCCAGCAGCCAAGATCGGCGGGTTTTCACAGATACGCAGTATTTT. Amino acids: CASSQDRRVFTDTQYF.

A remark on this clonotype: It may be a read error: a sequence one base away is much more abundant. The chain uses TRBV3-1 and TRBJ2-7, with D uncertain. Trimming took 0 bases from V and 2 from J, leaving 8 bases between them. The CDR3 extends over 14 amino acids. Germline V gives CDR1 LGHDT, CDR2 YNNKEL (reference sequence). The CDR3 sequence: CASSQEGGTYEQYF. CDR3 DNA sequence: TGTGCCAGCAGCCAAGAGGGCGGCACCTACGAGCAGTACTTC.

CDR3 sequence (DNA): TGTGCCAGCCGCTCGGGGGGATACAATGAGCAGTTCTTC. Amino acid sequence: CASRSGGYNEQFF. The rearrangement links TRBV12-3 or TRBV12-4 to TRBJ2-1; 7 bases agree with TRBD2. The ends lost 8 bases at V and 4 bases at J; junction bases unmatched: 5. The CDR3 has 13 amino acids.

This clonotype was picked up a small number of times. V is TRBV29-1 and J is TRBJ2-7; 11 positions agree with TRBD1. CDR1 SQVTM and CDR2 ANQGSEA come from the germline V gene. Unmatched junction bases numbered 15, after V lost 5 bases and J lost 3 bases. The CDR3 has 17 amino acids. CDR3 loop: CSVSPFPGTGGFYEQYF. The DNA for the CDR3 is TGCAGCGTTAGCCCTTTCCCCGGGACAGGGGGTTTCTACGAGCAGTACTTC.

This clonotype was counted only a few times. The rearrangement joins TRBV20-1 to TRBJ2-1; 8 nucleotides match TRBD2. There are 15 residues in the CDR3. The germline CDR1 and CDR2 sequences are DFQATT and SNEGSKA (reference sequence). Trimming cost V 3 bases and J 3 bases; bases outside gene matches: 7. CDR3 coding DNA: TGCAGTGCTAGTCCTCGGGAGGGCCGCTACAATGAGCAGTTCTTC. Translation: CSASPREGRYNEQFF.

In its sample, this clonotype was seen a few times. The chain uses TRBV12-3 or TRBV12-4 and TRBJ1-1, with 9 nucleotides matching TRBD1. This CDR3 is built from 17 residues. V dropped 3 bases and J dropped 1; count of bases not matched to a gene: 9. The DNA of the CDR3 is TGTGCCAGCAGTTTGGCTCTGGGACAGGGAGGGAACACTGAAGCTTTCTTT. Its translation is CASSLALGQGGNTEAFF.

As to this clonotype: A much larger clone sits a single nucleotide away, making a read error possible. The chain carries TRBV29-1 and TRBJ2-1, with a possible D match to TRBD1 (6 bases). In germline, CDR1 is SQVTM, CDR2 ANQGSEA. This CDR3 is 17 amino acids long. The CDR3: CSVEDQRQAHSYNERFF. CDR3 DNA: TGCAGCGTTGAAGACCAAAGACAGGCCCACTCTTACAATGAGCGGTTCTTC.

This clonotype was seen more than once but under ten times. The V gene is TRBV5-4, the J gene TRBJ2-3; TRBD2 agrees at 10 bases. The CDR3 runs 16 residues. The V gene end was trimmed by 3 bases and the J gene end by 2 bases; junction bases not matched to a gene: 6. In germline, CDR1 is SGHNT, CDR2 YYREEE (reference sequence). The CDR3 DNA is TGTGCCAGCAGCTCACCCGGACTAGCGGTCACAGATACGCAGTATTTT. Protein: CASSSPGLAVTDTQYF.

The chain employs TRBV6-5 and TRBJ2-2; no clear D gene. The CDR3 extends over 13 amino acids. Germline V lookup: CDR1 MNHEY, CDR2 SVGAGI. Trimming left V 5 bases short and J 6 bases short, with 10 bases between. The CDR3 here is CASSPFASGELFF. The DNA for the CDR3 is TGTGCCAGCAGTCCCTTTGCCTCCGGGGAGCTGTTTTTT.

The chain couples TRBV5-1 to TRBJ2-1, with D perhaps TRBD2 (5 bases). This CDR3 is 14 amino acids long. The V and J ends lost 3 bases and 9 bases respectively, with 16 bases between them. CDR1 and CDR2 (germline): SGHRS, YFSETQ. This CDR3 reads CASSYLLVMTEQFF. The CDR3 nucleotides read TGCGCCAGCAGCTACCTACTAGTTATGACTGAGCAGTTCTTC.

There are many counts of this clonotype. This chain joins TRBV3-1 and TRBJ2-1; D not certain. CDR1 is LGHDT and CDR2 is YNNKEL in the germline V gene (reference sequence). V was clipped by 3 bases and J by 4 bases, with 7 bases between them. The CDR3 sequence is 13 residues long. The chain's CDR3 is CASSHLTYNEQFF. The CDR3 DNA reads TGTGCCAGCAGCCACCTCACATACAATGAGCAGTTCTTC.

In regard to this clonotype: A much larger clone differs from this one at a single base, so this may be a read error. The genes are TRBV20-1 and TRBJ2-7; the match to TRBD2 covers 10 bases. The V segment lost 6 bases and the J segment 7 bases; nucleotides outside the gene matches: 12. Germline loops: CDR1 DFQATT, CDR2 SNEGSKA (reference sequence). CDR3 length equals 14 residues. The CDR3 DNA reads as TGCAGTGCCCCGGGACTAGCGTTGACTAATGAGCAGTACTTC. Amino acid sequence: CSAPGLALTNEQYF.

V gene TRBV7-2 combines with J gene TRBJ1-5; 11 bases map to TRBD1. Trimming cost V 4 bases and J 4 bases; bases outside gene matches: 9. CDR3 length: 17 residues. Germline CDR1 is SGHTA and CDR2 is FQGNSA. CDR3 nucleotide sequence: TGTGCCAGCAGCTCATACGGGGGACAGGGGGGAAATCAGCCCCAGCATTTT. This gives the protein CASSSYGGQGGNQPQHF.

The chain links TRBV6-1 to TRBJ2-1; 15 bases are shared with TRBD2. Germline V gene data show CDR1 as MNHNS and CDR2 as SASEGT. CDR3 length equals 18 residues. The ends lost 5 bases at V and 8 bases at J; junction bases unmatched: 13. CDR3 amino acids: CASSKYRPGLAGGYEQFF. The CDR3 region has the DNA TGTGCCAGCAGTAAATATCGCCCGGGACTAGCGGGAGGATATGAGCAGTTCTTC.

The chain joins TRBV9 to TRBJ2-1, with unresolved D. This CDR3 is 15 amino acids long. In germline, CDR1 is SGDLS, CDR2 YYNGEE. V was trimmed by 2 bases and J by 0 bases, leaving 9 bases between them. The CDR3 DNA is TGTGCCAGCAGCGTGAAGGGAAGCTCCTACAATGAGCAGTTCTTC. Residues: CASSVKGSSYNEQFF.

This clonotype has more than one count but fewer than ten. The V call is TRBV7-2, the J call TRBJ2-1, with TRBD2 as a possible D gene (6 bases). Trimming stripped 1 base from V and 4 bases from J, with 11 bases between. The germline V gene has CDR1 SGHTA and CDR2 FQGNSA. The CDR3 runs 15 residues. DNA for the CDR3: TGTGCCAGCAGCTTAGTTCGGGACTTATACAATGAGCAGTTCTTC. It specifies CASSLVRDLYNEQFF.